This T cell receptor beta chain was captured in a study of CD4 T cell repertoires in COVID-19. No culture step preceded sequencing of the ex vivo isolated memory T cells. Sequencing was performed with immunoSEQ multiplex PCR; in TCRdb, only in-frame clones are kept and a portion is missing. Among approximately 75,000 clones listed, roughly four fifths were seen once. Study-wide results and caveats: SARS-CoV and/or HKU1 spike cultures shared between 7 and 25% of SARS-CoV-2 clonotypes.

This clone showed up just once. Its antigen is not known. This TCR was sampled from a human donor who had COVID-19. Specimen: CD4+ T cells from peripheral blood, collected after recovery from COVID-19.

The CDR3 spells CASSAGTSGVTDTQYF. The CDR3 nucleotides are TGCGCCAGCAGCGCAGGGACTAGCGGGGTCACAGATACGCAGTATTTT. J is TRBJ2-3 and V is TRBV5-1, with 13 bases aligning to TRBD2. J gave up 2 bases and V 4 bases, and 4 bases lay outside the gene matches. The CDR3 loop spans 16 amino acids. Germline assignment: CDR1 SGHRS and CDR2 YFSETQ.